The T cell receptor (beta chain) under discussion was sequenced for a study of blood T cell repertoires in COVID-19. As for the study in general: Some COVID-19 samples were acute and others convalescent; all came from the United States, Italy and Spain.

The CDR3 runs 14 residues. Trimming shortened V by 6 bases and J by 4 bases, and 14 bases separated the two germline ends. CDR1 and CDR2 (germline): SNHLY, FYNNEI. This clone was seen a single time. Authors' processing steps: The assay estimated nucleated cells by amplifying reference gene primers. Assay: immunoSEQ multiplex PCR; the TCRdb copy retains only in-frame clones and omits some. D and trimming come from the DNA, and the V and J calls and clone size come from that table. The profile shows roughly 130,000 clones, 84% of them singletons. Material: peripheral blood. The rearrangement joins TRBV2 to TRBJ2-3; D ambiguous. The sequence was collected from a woman aged 55-75 years with acute or convalescent COVID-19. DNA of the CDR3: TGTGCCAGCAGGGGTAGATCTAGTCCAGATACGCAGTATTTT. This translates into CASRGRSSPDTQYF.